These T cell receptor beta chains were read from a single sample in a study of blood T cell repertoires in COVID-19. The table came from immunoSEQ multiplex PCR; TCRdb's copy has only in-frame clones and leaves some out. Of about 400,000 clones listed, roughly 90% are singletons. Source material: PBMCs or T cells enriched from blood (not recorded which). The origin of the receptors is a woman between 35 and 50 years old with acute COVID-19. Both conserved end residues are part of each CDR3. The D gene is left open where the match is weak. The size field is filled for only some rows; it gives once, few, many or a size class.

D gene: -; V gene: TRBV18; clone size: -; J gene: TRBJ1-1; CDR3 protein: CASSGRAEAFF; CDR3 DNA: TGTGCCAGCTCGGGGAGAGCAGAAGCTTTCTTT
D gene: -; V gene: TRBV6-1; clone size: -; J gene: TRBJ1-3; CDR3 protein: CASSDRTGKVNTIYF; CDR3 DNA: TGTGCCAGCAGTGACAGAACAGGGAAGGTAAACACCATATATTTT
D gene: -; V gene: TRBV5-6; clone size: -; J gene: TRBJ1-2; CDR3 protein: CASLWRGNDGYTF; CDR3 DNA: TGTGCCAGCCTATGGCGGGGGAATGATGGCTACACCTTC
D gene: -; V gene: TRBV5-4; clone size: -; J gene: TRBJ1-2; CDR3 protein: CASSLPGRGNYGYTF; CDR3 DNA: TGTGCCAGCAGCTTGCCAGGGAGGGGAAACTATGGCTACACCTTC
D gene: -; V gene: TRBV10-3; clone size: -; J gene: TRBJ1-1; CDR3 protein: CAISEGGGGLNTEAFF; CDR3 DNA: TGTGCCATCAGTGAAGGAGGGGGGGGCCTAAACACTGAAGCTTTCTTT
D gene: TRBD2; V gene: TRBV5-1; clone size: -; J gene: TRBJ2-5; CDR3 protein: CASSLGLARETQYF; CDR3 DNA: TGCGCCAGCAGCCTGGGACTAGCGCGAGAGACCCAGTACTTC
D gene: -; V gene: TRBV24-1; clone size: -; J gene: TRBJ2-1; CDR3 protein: CATGGRTNEQFF; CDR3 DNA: TGTGCCACCGGAGGCAGGACCAATGAGCAGTTCTTC
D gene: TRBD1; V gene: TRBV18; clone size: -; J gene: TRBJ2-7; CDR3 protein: CASSPTLGTGPYEQYF; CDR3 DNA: TGTGCCAGCTCACCAACCCTTGGGACAGGGCCGTACGAGCAGTACTTC
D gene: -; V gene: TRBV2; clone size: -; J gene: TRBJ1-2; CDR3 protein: CASSEIGEANYGYTF; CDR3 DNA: TGTGCCAGCAGTGAAATCGGGGAAGCTAACTATGGCTACACCTTC
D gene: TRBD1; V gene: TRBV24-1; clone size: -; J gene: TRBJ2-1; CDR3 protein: CATSDPGQGGSNEQFF; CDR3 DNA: TGTGCCACCAGTGACCCCGGACAGGGGGGAAGCAATGAGCAGTTCTTC
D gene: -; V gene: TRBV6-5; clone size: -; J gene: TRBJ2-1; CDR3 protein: CASRSTTNYNEQFF; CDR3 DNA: TGTGCCAGCAGATCGACCACTAACTACAATGAGCAGTTCTTC
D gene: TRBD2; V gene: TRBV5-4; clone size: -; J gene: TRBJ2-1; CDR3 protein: CASRATSGDNEQFF; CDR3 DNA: TGTGCCAGCCGGGCCACTAGCGGGGACAATGAGCAGTTCTTC
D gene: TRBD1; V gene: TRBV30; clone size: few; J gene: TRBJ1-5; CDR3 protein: CAFDRGGDQPQHF; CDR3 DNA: TGTGCCTTCGACAGGGGCGGCGATCAGCCCCAGCATTTT
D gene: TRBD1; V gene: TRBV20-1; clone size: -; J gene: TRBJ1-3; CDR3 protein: CSASRGQGATGNTIYF; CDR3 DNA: TGCAGTGCTAGTCGAGGACAGGGGGCAACGGGAAACACCATATATTTT
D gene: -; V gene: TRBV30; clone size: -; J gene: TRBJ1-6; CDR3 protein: CAWSVRRSGSSYNSPLHF; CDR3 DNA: TGTGCCTGGAGTGTACGTCGGTCAGGTAGCTCCTATAATTCACCCCTCCACTTT